This TCR beta chain was recorded in a study of PD-1 blockade in mismatch repair-deficient tumors. Turning to the study itself: Patients had 12 to 13 mismatch repair-deficient cancer types and were previously treated and progressing. Study findings and constraints: After pembrolizumab, tumor-resident clones rose rapidly, then generally contracted before radiologic responses.

V trimming: 2 bases; J trimming: 4 bases; junction bases outside the gene matches: 3. CDR1 and CDR2 from the germline V gene are SGHDT and YYEEEE. The CDR3 contains 15 residues. Data came from immunoSEQ multiplex PCR; TCRdb stores just in-frame clones and leaves some out. Of roughly 15,000 clones listed, around 81% are singletons. Remarks on this clone: As yet, its antigen is unknown.

The chain recombines TRBV5-6 with TRBJ2-5; 12 bases are a match to TRBD2. The starting material was PBMCs, obtained 4 weeks after starting pembrolizumab. The TCR sequence derives from an adult with mismatch repair-deficient cancer. DNA for the CDR3: TGTGCCAGCAGCTTAGGACTAGCGGGACCAGAGACCCAGTACTTC. Translation gives CASSLGLAGPETQYF.